This TCR beta chain was captured by sequencing in a study of CD8+CD57+ T cells in acquired aplastic anemia (dated by TCRdb to 2017 to 2018). General notes on the study: A mean of around 3.2 ug of DNA, ranging from about 0.19 to 30 ug, was extracted from sorted CD4+ and CD8+ cells. For healthy donor samples, the average read count was about 10 million for CD4+ cells and 11.0 million for CD8+ cells. Results the study describes overall, beyond this receptor: Roughly 30 CD8+ CDR3 sequences were found to be shared between patients and controls, but these sequences appeared to be highly expressed in patients and within the immunodominant clones of the patients. Between patients and healthy controls, no significant difference in CD8+ Simpson's diversity was found (P=0.060).

Profiling of TCR beta VDJ combinations and CDR3 sequences used genomic DNA as the template. An Illumina HiSeq 2000 was used for TCR repertoire sequencing. In the source study's methods: TRBV/TRBJ rearrangement plots, CDR3 size and DJ length profiles, and Simpson's diversity index were used to evaluate the repertoires. The immunodominant clone was defined as the most abundant DNA sequence in deep sequencing data. CDR3 amino acid sequences were checked for sharing between subjects and were compared against published repertoires and the VDJdb database. TCRdb trimmed public reads at Q25 via fastp, called clones via MiXCR and kept in-frame beta chains. Here each entry gathers all rows of one CDR3 protein and keeps the most common genes and DNA. What appears here as the V and J calls and clone size reflects TCRdb's work, not the paper's. For this sample there are about 210,000 distinct CDR3 sequences; around 63% appear just once. The top ten clones comprise about 31% of the sample.

As to this clonotype: This receptor's antigen is unknown. No qualities accompany the bases; no much larger clone lies one base away.

The study deep-sequenced TCR repertoires of sorted CD4+ and CD8+ blood T cells from severe aplastic anemia patients and healthy subjects. Ficoll-Paque density gradient centrifugation was used to isolate peripheral blood mononuclear cells. Before DNA was extracted, CD4+ and CD8+ T cells were sorted using either FACS or magnetic beads. At the junction V is shortened by 2 bases and J by 6 bases, with 14 bases in between. The germline V gene specifies MGHDK as CDR1 and SYGVNS as CDR2. Taken from cysteine to phenylalanine, the CDR3 has 16 residues. This entry keeps only the CDR3 DNA: 48 bases, framed from base 1.

The sequence joins TRBV25-1 to TRBJ1-6, with the D gene too uncertain to name. Sequencing input: sorted CD4+, CD8+, or CD8+CD57+ T cells (not recorded which) from PBMCs. This receptor was identified in a human donor in good health. The sequence in DNA is TGTGCCAGCAGTGAAAGTAGGGCCAGAGCTAATTCACCCCTCCACTTT. It codes for CASSESRARANSPLHF.